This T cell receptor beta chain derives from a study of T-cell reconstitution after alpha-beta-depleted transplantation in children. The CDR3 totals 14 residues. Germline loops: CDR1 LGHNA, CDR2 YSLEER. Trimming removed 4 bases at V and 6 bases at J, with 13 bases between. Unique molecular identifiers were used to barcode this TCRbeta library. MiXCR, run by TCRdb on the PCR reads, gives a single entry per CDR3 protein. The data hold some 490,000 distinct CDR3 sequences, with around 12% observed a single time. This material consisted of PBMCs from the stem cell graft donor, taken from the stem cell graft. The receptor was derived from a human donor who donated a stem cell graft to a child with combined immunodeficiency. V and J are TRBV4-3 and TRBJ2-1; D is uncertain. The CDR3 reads CASSRVRQSNEQFF. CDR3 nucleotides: TGCGCCAGCAGCCGAGTCAGGCAGTCCAATGAGCAGTTCTTC.